The 17 T cell receptor beta chains reported below all come from one sample, sequenced in a study of T cell responses to AZD1222 COVID-19 vaccine. Repertoires were generated with immunoSEQ multiplex PCR, while TCRdb's copy carries only in-frame clones and drops some. The table has about 99,000 clones, over 90% seen once; the top ten hold around 5%. Sequenced material: peripheral blood, taken on day 0 of AZD1222 vaccination. The receptor set was obtained from an adult in good health.

This clone appeared once. The genes are TRBV2 and TRBJ2-1, with 9 bases identical to TRBD2. Germline trimming cut 3 bases from V and 5 bases from J; bases unmatched to any gene: 2. CDR3 size: 14 residues. Per the germline V gene, CDR1 is SNHLY and CDR2 is FYNNEI. As DNA, the CDR3 is TGTGCCAGCAGTGAGATAGCGGGAGACAATGAGCAGTTCTTC. This sequence encodes CASSEIAGDNEQFF.

J is TRBJ2-3 and V is TRBV3-1 (or the pseudogene TRBV3-2); D unclear. V was pared by 1 base and J by 6 bases, with 5 bases between. Per the germline V gene, CDR1 is LGHDT and CDR2 is YNNKEL (reference sequence). CDR3 length equals 12 residues. CDR3 nucleotide sequence: TGTGCCAGCAGCCAAGTTTTCGATACGCAGTATTTT. Translated, it gives CASSQVFDTQYF.

The J gene is TRBJ2-5, the V gene TRBV11-3; no clear D gene. Germline lookup yields CDR1 SGHNT and CDR2 YENEEA. Deletions cut 3 bases from V and 2 bases from J, with 7 bases between. CDR3 length: 13 residues. CDR3 in DNA: TGTGCCAGCAGCTTCGGTGAACAAGAGACCCAGTACTTC. Protein: CASSFGEQETQYF.

The rearrangement joins TRBV7-9 to TRBJ2-7; D might be TRBD2 (5 bases). Between the trimmed V and J ends, which lost 1 base and 3 bases, there was a span of 16 bases. This CDR3 is 16 amino acids long. CDR1 and CDR2 (germline): SEHNR, FQNEAQ (reference sequence). The CDR3 coding sequence is TGTGCCAGCAGCTTAGGAACGACTAAGTCGGGCTACGAGCAGTACTTC. It yields the protein CASSLGTTKSGYEQYF.

The V call is TRBV9, the J call TRBJ1-1; D possibly corresponds to TRBD1 (6 bases). The ends were cut back, 0 bases at V and 7 bases at J, with 22 bases in the middle. Germline V lookup: CDR1 SGDLS, CDR2 YYNGEE. This CDR3 contains 17 residues. This CDR3 is CASSVGLMGPQTGEAFF. The CDR3 nucleotides are TGTGCCAGCAGCGTAGGTTTGATGGGACCCCAGACAGGTGAAGCTTTCTTT.

The chain couples TRBV10-1 to TRBJ1-6; D gene uncertain. The germline CDR1 and CDR2 sequences are WNHNN and SYGVQD (reference sequence). There are 13 residues in the CDR3. With 4 bases removed from V and 3 bases from J, the gap between germline ends came to 4 bases. The CDR3 protein is CASSADYNSPLHF. Written as DNA, the CDR3 is TGCGCCAGCAGTGCCGACTATAATTCACCCCTCCACTTT.

This clone turned up a few times. This chain uses TRBV19 with TRBJ1-1; a possible D gene is TRBD1 (6 bases). Looked up from germline, CDR1 is LNHDA and CDR2 is SQIVND (reference sequence). This CDR3 contains 13 residues. Deletions cut 6 bases from V and 0 bases from J, with 8 bases between. As DNA, the CDR3 is TGTGCCAGTAGCACAGGGTTGAACACTGAAGCTTTCTTT. It encodes CASSTGLNTEAFF.

This chain links TRBV2 with TRBJ2-5; D is unresolved. Germline CDR1 and CDR2: SNHLY and FYNNEI. Trimming removed 6 bases at V and 2 bases at J, with 16 bases between. This CDR3 has 15 amino acids. CDR3 loop: CASRGGLYGQETQYF. Here the CDR3 DNA reads TGTGCCAGCAGGGGCGGCTTATATGGGCAAGAGACCCAGTACTTC.

This clone occurred a few times. The J gene is TRBJ1-1, the V gene TRBV12-5; the match to TRBD1 covers 7 bases. Per the germline V gene, CDR1 is LGHNT and CDR2 is FRNRAP. The CDR3 is 15 amino acids. V lost 0 bases, J lost 3 bases, and 4 bases stayed unmatched. CDR3 loop: CASGLVGGGDTEAFF. As DNA, the CDR3 is TGTGCTAGTGGTTTGGTGGGAGGGGGCGACACTGAAGCTTTCTTT. The complete variable domain, with remaining parts taken from reference TRBV12-5 and TRBJ1-1, reads DARVTQTPRHKVTEMGQEVTMRCQPILGHNTVFWYRQTMMQGLELLAYFRNRAPLDDSGMPKDRFSAEMPDATLATLKIQPSEPRDSAVYFCASGLVGGGDTEAFFGQGTRLTVV.

In its sample, this clone was seen once. The V call is TRBV5-4, the J call TRBJ2-3, with D maybe TRBD2 (6 bases). Trimming took off 0 bases at V and 5 bases at J, with 10 bases between the two ends. The germline gives CDR1 SGHNT, CDR2 YYREEE (reference sequence). This CDR3 spans 14 amino acids. Here the CDR3 reads CASSLGLDEDTQYF. CDR3 nucleotides: TGTGCCAGCAGCTTGGGACTAGATGAAGATACGCAGTATTTT.

CDR3 protein: CASRLTGDVGELFF. CDR3 sequence (DNA): TGTGCCAGCAGACTGACAGGGGATGTCGGGGAGCTGTTTTTT. The chain combines TRBV3-1 (or the pseudogene TRBV3-2) with TRBJ2-2; 8 nucleotides align to TRBD1. The CDR3 spans 14 residues. CDR1 is LGHDT and CDR2 is YNNKEL in the germline V gene (reference sequence). J gave up 7 bases and V 6 bases, and 7 bases lay outside the gene matches.

The sample holds one count of this clone. The chain combines TRBV5-1 with TRBJ2-7; 16 bases are a match to TRBD2. Germline V gene data show CDR1 as SGHRS and CDR2 as YFSETQ. The ends lost 5 bases at V and 2 bases at J; junction bases unmatched: 4. The CDR3 spans 16 residues. The CDR3 protein is CASSSGTSGRAYEQYF. CDR3 bases: TGCGCCAGCAGTTCCGGGACTAGCGGGAGGGCCTACGAGCAGTACTTC.

The chain recombines TRBV7-9 with TRBJ1-1; no definite D call. Germline-derived CDR1 and CDR2 are SEHNR and FQNEAQ (reference sequence). V lost 5 bases to trimming and J lost 1 base, with 14 bases between them. CDR3 size: 15 residues. The CDR3, as DNA: TGTGCCAGCAGCAACAGATTAGGTTCGAACACTGAAGCTTTCTTT. Residues: CASSNRLGSNTEAFF.

The gene calls are TRBV27 and TRBJ2-2, with no clear D. V shed 6 bases and J shed 2 bases, with 7 bases lying between them. Per the germline V gene, CDR1 is MNHEY and CDR2 is SMNVEV (reference sequence). The CDR3 sequence is 13 residues long. Here the CDR3 DNA reads TGTGCCAGCAGCCCTCACAACACCGGGGAGCTGTTTTTT. This encodes CASSPHNTGELFF.

The genes are TRBV6-5 and TRBJ1-4, with D perhaps matching TRBD1 (5 bases). V was clipped by 7 bases and J by 5 bases, with 17 bases between them. Germline CDR1 MNHEY, CDR2 SVGAGI. The CDR3 loop spans 15 amino acids. CDR3: CASIRRQGRNEKLFF. CDR3 bases: TGTGCCAGCATCCGCCGGCAGGGAAGGAATGAAAAACTGTTTTTT.

The V call is TRBV6-5, the J call TRBJ1-1, with D possibly matching TRBD1 (5 bases). Per the germline V gene, CDR1 is MNHEY and CDR2 is SVGAGI. The length of the CDR3 is 15 residues. Trimming removed 0 bases at V and 6 bases at J, with 14 bases between. The CDR3 nucleotides read TGTGCCAGCAGTTACTCGAGATGGGGGGGGGCTGAAGCTTTCTTT. This sequence encodes CASSYSRWGGAEAFF.

The chain combines TRBV5-1 with TRBJ2-2; 8 nucleotides align to TRBD1. The trim removed 0 bases at V and 4 bases at J, leaving 2 bases unmatched. This CDR3 has 15 residues. Per the germline V gene, CDR1 is SGHRS and CDR2 is YFSETQ. Here the CDR3 reads CASSLGTGRTGELFF. CDR3 sequence (DNA): TGCGCCAGCAGCTTGGGGACAGGGCGCACCGGGGAGCTGTTTTTT.